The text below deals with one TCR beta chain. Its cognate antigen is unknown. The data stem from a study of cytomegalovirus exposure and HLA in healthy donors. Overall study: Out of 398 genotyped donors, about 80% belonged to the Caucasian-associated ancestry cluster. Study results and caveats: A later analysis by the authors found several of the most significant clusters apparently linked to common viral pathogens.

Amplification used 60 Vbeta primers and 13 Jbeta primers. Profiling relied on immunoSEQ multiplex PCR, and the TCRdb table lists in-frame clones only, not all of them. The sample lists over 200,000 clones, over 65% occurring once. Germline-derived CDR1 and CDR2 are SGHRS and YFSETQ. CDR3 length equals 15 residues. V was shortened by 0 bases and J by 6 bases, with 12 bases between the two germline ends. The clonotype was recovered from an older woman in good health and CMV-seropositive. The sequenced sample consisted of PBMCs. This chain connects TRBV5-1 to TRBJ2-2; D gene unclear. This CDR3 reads CASSLAADMPGELFF. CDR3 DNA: TGCGCCAGCAGCTTGGCCGCGGATATGCCCGGGGAGCTGTTTTTT.